The T cell receptor beta chain under discussion was sequenced for a study of T cell responses to AZD1222 COVID-19 vaccine. The table came from immunoSEQ multiplex PCR; TCRdb's copy has only in-frame clones and leaves some out. The sample yields 95,000 to 150,000 clones, 80% to 90% seen once. Study conclusions and caveats: Spike as a whole was targeted by vaccine-associated CD4 TCRs, dominant at 160-218 and 743-854.

In germline, CDR1 is MNHEY, CDR2 SVGEGT. This CDR3 is built from 13 residues. The germline V and J ends were trimmed by 4 bases and 2 bases, with 9 bases remaining between them. Worth noting for this clone: Its specificity is not known.

This chain joins TRBV6-2 or TRBV6-3 and TRBJ2-7; D call uncertain. The source of this sequence is an adult in good health. The sequenced sample was peripheral blood, obtained on day 0 of MenACWY control vaccination. The CDR3 region is CASSFTETYEQYF. The CDR3 DNA is TGTGCCAGCAGTTTCACAGAAACCTACGAGCAGTACTTC.